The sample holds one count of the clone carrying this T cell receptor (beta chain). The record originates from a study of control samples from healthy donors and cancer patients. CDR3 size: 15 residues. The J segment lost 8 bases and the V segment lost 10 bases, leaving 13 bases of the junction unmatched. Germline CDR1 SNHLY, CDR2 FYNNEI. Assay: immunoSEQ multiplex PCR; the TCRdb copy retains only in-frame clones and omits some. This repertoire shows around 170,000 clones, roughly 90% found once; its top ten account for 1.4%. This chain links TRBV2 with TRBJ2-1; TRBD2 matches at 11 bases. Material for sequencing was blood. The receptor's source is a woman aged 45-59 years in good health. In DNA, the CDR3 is TGTGCCACCAACGTAGCGGGAGGGCCCTCGGATGAGCAGTTCTTC. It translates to CATNVAGGPSDEQFF.